This T cell receptor (beta chain) was recorded in a study of identical twins. Every sampled donor was Caucasian and healthy. The J segment lost 10 bases and the V segment lost 6 bases, leaving 13 bases of the junction unmatched. The germline V gene encodes CDR1 SNHLY and CDR2 FYNNEI. The length of the CDR3 is 17 residues. This clonotype has a handful of counts. MiXCR, run by TCRdb on the 5' RACE reads, gives a single entry per CDR3 protein. Here the sample spans under 300,000 distinct CDR3 sequences, roughly 7.1% being singletons. These same data were also listed under a study on T cells expressing NK-cell markers.

The clonotype comes from a woman in her late teens or twenties in good health. The genes are TRBV2 and TRBJ1-6, with TRBD1 identical over 12 bases. The sample was CD8+ T cells sorted from blood. CDR3 sequence: CASRSGTGGARGSPLHF. The DNA of the CDR3 is TGTGCCAGCAGGTCCGGGACAGGGGGCGCGAGGGGCTCACCCCTCCACTTT.